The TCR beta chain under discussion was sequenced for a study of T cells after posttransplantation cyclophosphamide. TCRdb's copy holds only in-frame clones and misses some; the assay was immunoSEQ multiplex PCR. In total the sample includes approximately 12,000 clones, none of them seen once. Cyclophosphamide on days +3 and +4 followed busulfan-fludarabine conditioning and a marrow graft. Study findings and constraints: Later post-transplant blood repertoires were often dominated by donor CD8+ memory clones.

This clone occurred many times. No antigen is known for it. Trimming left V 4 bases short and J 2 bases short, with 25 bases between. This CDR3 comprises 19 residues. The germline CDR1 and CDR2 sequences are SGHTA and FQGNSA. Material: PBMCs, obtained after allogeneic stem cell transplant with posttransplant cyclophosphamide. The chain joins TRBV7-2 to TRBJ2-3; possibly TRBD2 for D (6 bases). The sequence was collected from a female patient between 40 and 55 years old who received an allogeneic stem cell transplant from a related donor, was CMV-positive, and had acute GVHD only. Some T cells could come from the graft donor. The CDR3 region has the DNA TGTGCCAGCAGCTCCCTCCCCCCTAGCGCGATACTGAACACAGATACGCAGTATTTT. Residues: CASSSLPPSAILNTDTQYF.